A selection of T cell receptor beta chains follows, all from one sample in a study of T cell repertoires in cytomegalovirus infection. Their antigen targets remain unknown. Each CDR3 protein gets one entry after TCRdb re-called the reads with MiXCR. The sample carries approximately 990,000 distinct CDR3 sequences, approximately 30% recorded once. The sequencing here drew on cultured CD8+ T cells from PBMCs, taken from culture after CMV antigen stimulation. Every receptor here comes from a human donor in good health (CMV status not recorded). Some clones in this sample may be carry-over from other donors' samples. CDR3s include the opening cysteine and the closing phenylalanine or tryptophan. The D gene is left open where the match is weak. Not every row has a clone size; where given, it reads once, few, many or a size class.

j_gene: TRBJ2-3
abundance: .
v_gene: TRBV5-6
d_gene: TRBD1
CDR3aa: CASSGRDRLLLSWDTQYF
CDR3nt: TGTGCCAGCAGCGGCCGGGACAGACTACTACTAAGTTGGGATACGCAGTATTTT

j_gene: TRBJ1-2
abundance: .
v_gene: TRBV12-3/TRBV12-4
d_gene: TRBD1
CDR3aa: CASSPGTVKGYTF
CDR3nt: TGTGCCAGCTCACCCGGGACAGTGAAAGGCTACACCTTC

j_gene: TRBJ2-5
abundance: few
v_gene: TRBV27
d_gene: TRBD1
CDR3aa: CASSGQGMETQYF
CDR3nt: TGTGCCAGCAGTGGACAGGGGATGGAGACCCAGTACTTC

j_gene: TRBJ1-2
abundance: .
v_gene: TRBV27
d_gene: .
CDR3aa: CASRLSKRSGYTF
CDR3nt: TGTGCCAGCAGGTTATCGAAGAGGTCTGGCTACACCTTC

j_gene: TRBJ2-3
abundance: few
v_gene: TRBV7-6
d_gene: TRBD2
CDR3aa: CASSLWGLAGSPLRDTQYF
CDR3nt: TGTGCCAGCAGCTTATGGGGACTAGCGGGGTCTCCTTTAAGAGATACGCAGTATTTT

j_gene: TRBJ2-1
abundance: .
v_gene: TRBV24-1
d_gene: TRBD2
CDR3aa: CATSSHNSREAQFF
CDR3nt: TGTGCCACCAGTTCTCATAATAGCCGGGAGGCACAGTTCTTC

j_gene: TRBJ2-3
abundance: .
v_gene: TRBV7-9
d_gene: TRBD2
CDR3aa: CASSLRGGGDLYTDTQYF
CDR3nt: TGTGCCAGCAGCTTACGGGGCGGGGGGGATCTATACACAGATACGCAGTATTTT

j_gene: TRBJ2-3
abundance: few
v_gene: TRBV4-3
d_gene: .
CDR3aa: CASSQELGVHPTDTQYF
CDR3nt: TGCGCCAGCAGCCAAGAGCTGGGGGTACACCCCACAGATACGCAGTATTTT

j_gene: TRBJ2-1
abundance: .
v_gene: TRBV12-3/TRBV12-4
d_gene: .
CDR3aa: CASSFLIWGRYNEQFF
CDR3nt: TGTGCCAGCAGTTTCCTCATTTGGGGCCGCTATAATGAGCAGTTCTTC

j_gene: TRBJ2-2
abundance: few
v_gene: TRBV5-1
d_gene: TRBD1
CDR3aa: CASSLFRDRGMATGELFF
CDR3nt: TGCGCCAGCAGCTTGTTCCGGGACAGGGGAATGGCCACCGGGGAGCTGTTTTTT

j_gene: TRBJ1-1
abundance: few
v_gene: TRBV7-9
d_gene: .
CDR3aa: CASCQGPLTTEAFF
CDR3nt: TGTGCCAGCTGCCAGGGCCCGTTAACCACTGAAGCTTTCTTT

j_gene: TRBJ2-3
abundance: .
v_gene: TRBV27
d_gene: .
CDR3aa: CASRTMTDTQYF
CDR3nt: TGTGCCAGCAGGACTATGACAGATACGCAGTATTTT

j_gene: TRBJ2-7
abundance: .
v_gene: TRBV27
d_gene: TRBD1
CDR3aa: CASRVWDRGRSEQYF
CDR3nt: TGTGCCAGCAGGGTTTGGGACAGGGGGCGCTCCGAGCAGTACTTC

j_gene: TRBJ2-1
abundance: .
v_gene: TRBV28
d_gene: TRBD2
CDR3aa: CASSQDRASGGKNNEQFF
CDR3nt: TGTGCCAGCAGCCAAGACAGGGCCAGCGGGGGGAAGAACAATGAGCAGTTCTTC

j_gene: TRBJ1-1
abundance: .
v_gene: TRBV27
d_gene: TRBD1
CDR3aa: CASRWTGSNTEAFF
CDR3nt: TGTGCCAGCAGGTGGACAGGGAGTAACACTGAAGCTTTCTTT

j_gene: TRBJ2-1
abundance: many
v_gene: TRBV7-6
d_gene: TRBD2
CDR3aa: CASSLRTSGLYEQFF
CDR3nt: TGTGCCAGCAGCCTCCGGACTAGCGGGTTATATGAGCAGTTCTTC

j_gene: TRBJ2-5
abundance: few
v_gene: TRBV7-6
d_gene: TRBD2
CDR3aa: CASSYRPSGGIQETQYF
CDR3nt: TGTGCTAGCAGCTACAGGCCTAGCGGGGGCATACAAGAGACCCAGTACTTC

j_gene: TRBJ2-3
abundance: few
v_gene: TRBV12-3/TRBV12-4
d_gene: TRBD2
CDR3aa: CASSLVASGGVADTQYF
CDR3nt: TGTGCCAGCAGTTTAGTCGCTAGCGGGGGGGTGGCAGATACGCAGTATTTT

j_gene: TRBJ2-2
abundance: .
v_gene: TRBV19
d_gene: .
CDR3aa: CASSTWELSNTGELFF
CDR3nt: TGTGCCAGTAGTACCTGGGAACTCTCTAACACCGGGGAGCTGTTTTTT

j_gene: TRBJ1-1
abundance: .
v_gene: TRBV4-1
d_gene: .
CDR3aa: CASSQDSRENTEAFF
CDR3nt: TGCGCCAGCAGCCAAGATTCCCGGGAGAACACTGAAGCTTTCTTT

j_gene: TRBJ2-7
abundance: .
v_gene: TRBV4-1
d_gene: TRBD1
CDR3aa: CASSQEGDRGLYEQYF
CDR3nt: TGCGCCAGCAGCCAAGAGGGGGACAGGGGACTCTACGAGCAGTACTTC

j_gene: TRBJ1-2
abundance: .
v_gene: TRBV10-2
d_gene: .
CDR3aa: CASRNRGAGYGYTF
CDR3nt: TGCGCCAGCAGAAACCGGGGGGCCGGCTATGGCTACACCTTC

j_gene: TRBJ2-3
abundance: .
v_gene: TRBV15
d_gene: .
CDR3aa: CATSRVNTGLSDTQYF
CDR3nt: TGTGCCACCAGCAGAGTCAACACGGGATTGTCAGATACGCAGTATTTT

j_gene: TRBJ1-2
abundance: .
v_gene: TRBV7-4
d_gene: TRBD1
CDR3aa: CASSTRDRGIFSYTF
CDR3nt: TGTGCCAGCAGCACTCGGGACAGGGGGATTTTTAGCTACACCTTC

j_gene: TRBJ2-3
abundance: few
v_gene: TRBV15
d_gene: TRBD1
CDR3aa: CATSRPGTGKGTQYF
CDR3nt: TGTGCCACCAGCAGACCGGGGACAGGGAAGGGTACGCAGTATTTT

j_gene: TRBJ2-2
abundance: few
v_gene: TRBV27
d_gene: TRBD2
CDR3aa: CASSGQLAGPLSTGELFF
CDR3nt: TGTGCCAGCAGTGGCCAACTAGCGGGGCCACTTAGCACCGGGGAGCTGTTTTTT

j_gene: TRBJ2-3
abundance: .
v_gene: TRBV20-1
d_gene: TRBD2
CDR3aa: CSARDPGTSIRTDTQYF
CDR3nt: TGCAGTGCTAGAGATCCCGGGACTAGCATTCGCACAGATACGCAGTATTTT

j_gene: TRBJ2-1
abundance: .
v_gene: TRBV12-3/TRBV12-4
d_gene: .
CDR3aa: CASSSVEGGHEQFF
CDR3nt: TGTGCCAGCAGTTCCGTGGAGGGTGGGCATGAGCAGTTCTTC

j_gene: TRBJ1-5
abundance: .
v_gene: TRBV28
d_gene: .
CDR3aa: CASSLQGSWPQHF
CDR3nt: TGTGCCAGCAGTCTACAGGGTTCTTGGCCCCAGCATTTT

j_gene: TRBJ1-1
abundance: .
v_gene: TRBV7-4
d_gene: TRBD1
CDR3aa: CASRLTGVTEAFF
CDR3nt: TGTGCCAGCAGGCTTACAGGGGTCACTGAAGCTTTCTTT

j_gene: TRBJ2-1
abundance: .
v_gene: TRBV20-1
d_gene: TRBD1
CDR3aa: CSASLRGQGAYNEQFF
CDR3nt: TGCAGTGCTTCCCTCCGGGGACAGGGGGCTTACAATGAGCAGTTCTTC

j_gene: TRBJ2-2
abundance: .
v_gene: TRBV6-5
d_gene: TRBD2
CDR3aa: CASSTPGGGNTGELFF
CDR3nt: TGTGCCAGCAGTACCCCGGGGGGGGGGAACACCGGGGAGCTGTTTTTT

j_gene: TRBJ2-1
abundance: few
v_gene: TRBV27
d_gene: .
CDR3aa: CASSRLGGFDEQFF
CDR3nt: TGTGCCAGCAGCCGTCTGGGGGGTTTCGATGAGCAGTTCTTC

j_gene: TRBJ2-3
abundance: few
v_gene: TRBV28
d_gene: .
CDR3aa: CASSRLGFTDTQYF
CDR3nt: TGTGCCAGCAGTCGCCTAGGTTTCACAGATACGCAGTATTTT

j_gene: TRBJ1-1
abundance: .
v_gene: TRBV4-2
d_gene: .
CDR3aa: CASSHGVMGWNTEAFF
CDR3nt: TGTGCCAGCAGCCACGGAGTTATGGGCTGGAACACTGAAGCTTTCTTT

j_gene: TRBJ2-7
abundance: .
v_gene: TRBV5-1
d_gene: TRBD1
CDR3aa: CASSADRAVWDYEQYF
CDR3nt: TGCGCCAGCAGCGCGGACAGGGCAGTTTGGGACTACGAGCAGTACTTC

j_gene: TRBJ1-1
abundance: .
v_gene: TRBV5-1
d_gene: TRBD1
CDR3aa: CASSSTGGPEAFF
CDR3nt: TGCGCCAGCAGCTCGACAGGGGGACCTGAAGCTTTCTTT

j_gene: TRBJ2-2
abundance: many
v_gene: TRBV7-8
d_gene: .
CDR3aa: CASSSLGTSDGELFF
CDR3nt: TGTGCCAGCAGCTCTCTCGGGACAAGCGACGGGGAGCTGTTTTTT

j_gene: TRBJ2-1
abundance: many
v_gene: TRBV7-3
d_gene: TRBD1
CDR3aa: CASSSTGQGARDNEQFF
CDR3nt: TGTGCCAGCAGCTCAACGGGACAGGGGGCTCGCGACAATGAGCAGTTCTTC

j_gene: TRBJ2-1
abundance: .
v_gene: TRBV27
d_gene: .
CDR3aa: CASSPLLGPVYNEQFF
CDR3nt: TGTGCCAGCAGTCCCCTACTAGGGCCCGTCTACAATGAGCAGTTCTTC

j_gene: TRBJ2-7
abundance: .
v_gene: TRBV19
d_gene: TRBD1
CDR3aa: CASSPQGAEEQYF
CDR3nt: TGTGCCAGTAGTCCACAGGGGGCTGAGGAGCAGTACTTC

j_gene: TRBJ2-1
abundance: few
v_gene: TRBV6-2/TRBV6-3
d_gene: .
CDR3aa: CASKLGIANEQFF
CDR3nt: TGTGCCAGCAAACTTGGGATCGCCAATGAGCAGTTCTTC

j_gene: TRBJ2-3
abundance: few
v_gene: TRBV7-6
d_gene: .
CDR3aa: CASSALGGPDTQYF
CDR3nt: TGTGCCAGCAGCGCACTCGGGGGCCCAGATACGCAGTATTTT

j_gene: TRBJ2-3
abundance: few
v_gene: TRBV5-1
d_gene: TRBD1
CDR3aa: CASSPRTGPFPTENSPDTQYF
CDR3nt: TGCGCCAGCAGCCCTCGGACAGGTCCTTTTCCGACGGAAAACTCACCAGATACGCAGTATTTT

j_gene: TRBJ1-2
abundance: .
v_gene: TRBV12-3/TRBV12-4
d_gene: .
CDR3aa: CASSLTDHPRGYTF
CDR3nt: TGTGCCAGCAGTTTAACCGACCACCCTCGTGGCTACACCTTC

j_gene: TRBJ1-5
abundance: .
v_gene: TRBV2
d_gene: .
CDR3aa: CASSAWTDHNQPQHF
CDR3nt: TGTGCCAGCAGCGCCTGGACAGACCACAATCAGCCCCAGCATTTT

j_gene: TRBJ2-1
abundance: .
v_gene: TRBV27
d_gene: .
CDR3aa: CASSLSLFHEQFF
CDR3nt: TGTGCCAGCAGTTTATCCCTCTTCCATGAGCAGTTCTTC

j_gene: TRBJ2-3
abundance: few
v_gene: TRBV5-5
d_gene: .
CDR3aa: CASSFYGRTTDTQYF
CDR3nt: TGTGCCAGCAGCTTTTACGGGAGAACCACAGATACGCAGTATTTT

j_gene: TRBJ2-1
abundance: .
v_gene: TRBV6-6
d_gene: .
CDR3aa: CASSPFPGGNYEQFF
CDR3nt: TGTGCCAGCAGCCCCTTCCCCGGGGGTAATTACGAGCAGTTCTTC

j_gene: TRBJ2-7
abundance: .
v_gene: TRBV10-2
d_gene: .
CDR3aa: CATLDSPSYEQYF
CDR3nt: TGCGCCACCTTAGACAGTCCCTCCTACGAGCAGTACTTC

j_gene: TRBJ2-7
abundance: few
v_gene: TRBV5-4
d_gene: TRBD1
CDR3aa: CASSSYTGVDYEQYF
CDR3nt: TGTGCCAGCAGCTCCTATACAGGGGTGGACTACGAGCAGTACTTC

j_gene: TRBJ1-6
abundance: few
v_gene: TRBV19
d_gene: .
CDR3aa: CASSIERLGSPLHF
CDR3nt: TGTGCCAGTAGTATCGAGCGCCTAGGTTCACCCCTCCACTTT

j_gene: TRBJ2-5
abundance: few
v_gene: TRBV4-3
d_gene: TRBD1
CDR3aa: CASSQDRTGPPLRYF
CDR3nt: TGCGCCAGCAGCCAAGACCGGACAGGGCCCCCTTTAAGATACTTC

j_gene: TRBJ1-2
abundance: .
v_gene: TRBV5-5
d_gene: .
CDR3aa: CASSLYRDERSYGYTF
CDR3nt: TGTGCCAGCAGCTTATACCGGGACGAAAGATCCTATGGCTACACCTTC

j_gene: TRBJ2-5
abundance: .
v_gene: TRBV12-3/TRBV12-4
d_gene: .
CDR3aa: CASSFGEGGWLETQYF
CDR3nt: TGTGCCAGCAGTTTTGGCGAGGGCGGTTGGCTGGAGACCCAGTACTTC